What follows are 5 T cell receptor beta chains derived from one specimen sequenced in a study of CD8 T cells in Susac syndrome (dated by TCRdb to about 2019). Receptor amplification or capture employed the immunoSEQ multiplex PCR assay. RNA was extracted with the RNeasy kit and about 0.5 to 1 ug was reverse transcribed using random hexamers. TCRdb passed the public sequencing reads through fastp at Q25 and MiXCR, retaining productive beta sequences. Records with the same CDR3 protein are collapsed into one entry carrying the most frequent genes and DNA. Within this sample are under 80,000 distinct CDR3 sequences, with 85% to 95% of them counted one time only. 0.3% to 0.45% of the sample is taken by the ten largest. Sequencing was done on a sample of CD8+ T cells from PBMCs. All receptors come from a human donor with multiple sclerosis.

The chain is built from TRBV7-9 and TRBJ1-5; 9 bases fit TRBD1. Trimming took 5 bases from V and 3 from J; bases not matched to a gene: 5. Germline V gives CDR1 SEHNR, CDR2 FQNEAQ (reference sequence). This CDR3 is 15 amino acids long. The CDR3: CASSRGQGLNQPQHF. The CDR3 nucleotides are TGTGCCAGCAGCCGGGGACAGGGCCTCAATCAGCCCCAGCATTTT.

The V gene is TRBV29-1, the J gene TRBJ1-2; TRBD1 is a possible D gene (5 bases). V lost 4 bases to trimming and J lost 4 bases, with 10 bases between them. The CDR3 is 12 residues long. CDR1 SQVTM and CDR2 ANQGSEA come from the germline V gene. Here the CDR3 reads CSVVTEPYGYTF. In DNA, the CDR3 is TGCAGCGTTGTGACAGAACCCTATGGCTACACCTTC.

In this sample, this clonotype turned up once. This chain joins TRBV15 and TRBJ2-3, with a weak D call TRBD2 (6 bases). The CDR3 sequence is 17 residues long. Trimming took off 4 bases at V and 1 base at J, with 18 bases between the two ends. Germline V CDR1 and CDR2: LNHNV, YYDKDF (reference sequence). CDR3 nucleotide sequence: TGTGCCACCAGCACTCCTGGGGGGTCTGGGGGCACAGATACGCAGTATTTT. Protein: CATSTPGGSGGTDTQYF.

The gene calls are TRBV11-2 and TRBJ2-7; D not certain. Germline V gene lookup returns CDR1 SGHAT and CDR2 FQNNGV. The V and J ends lost 5 bases and 7 bases respectively, with 12 bases between them. The CDR3 contains 12 residues. Here the CDR3 reads CASSPRSGEQYF. As DNA, the CDR3 is TGTGCCAGCAGCCCCCGGTCTGGTGAGCAGTACTTC.

The chain links TRBV27 to TRBJ1-5; TRBD1 might be the D (5 bases). The germline gives CDR1 MNHEY, CDR2 SMNVEV (reference sequence). This CDR3 is built from 14 residues. Trimming removed 5 bases at V and 4 bases at J, with 12 bases between. In nucleotides, the CDR3 is TGTGCCAGCAGTCAAGACAGCCCTAATCAGCCCCAGCATTTT. Translated, it gives CASSQDSPNQPQHF.